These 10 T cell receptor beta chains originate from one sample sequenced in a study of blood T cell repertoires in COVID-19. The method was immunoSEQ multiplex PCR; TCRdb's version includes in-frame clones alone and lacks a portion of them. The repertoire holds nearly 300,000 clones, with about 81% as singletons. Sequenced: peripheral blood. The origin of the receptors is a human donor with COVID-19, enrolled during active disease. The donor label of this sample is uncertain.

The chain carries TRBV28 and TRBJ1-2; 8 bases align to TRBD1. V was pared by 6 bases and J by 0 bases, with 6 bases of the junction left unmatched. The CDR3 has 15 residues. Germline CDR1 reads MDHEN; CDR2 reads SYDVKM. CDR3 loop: CASRLDRGTNYGYTF. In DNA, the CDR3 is TGTGCCAGCAGGCTCGACAGGGGAACTAACTATGGCTACACCTTC.

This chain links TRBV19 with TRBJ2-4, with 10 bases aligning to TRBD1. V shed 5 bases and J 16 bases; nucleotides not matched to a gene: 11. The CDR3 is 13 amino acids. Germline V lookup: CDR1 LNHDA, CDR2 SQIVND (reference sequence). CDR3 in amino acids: CASSQGKGQGSYF. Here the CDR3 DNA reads TGTGCCAGTAGTCAAGGCAAGGGACAGGGGTCTTACTTC.

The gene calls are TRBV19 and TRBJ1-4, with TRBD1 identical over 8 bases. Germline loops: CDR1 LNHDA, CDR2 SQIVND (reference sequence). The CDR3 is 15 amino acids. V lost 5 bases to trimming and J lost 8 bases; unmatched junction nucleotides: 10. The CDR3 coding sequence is TGTGCCAGTAGTGGGGCAGGGGGCGGCAACGAAAAACTGTTTTTT. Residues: CASSGAGGGNEKLFF.

CDR3 sequence: CASSARGGQNQPQHF. The CDR3 nucleotides read TGTGCCAGCAGTGCAAGAGGCGGCCAGAATCAGCCCCAGCATTTT. The genes are TRBV6-6 and TRBJ1-5; D gene unclear. Trimming took 5 bases from V and 4 from J, leaving 15 bases between them. Germline-derived CDR1 and CDR2 are MNHNY and SVGAGI (reference sequence). The CDR3 spans 15 residues.

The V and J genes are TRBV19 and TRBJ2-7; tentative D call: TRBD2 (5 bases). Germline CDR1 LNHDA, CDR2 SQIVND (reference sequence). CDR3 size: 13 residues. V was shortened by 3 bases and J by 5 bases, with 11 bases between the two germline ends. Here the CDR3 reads CASSMSGGDEQYF. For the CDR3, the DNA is TGTGCCAGTAGTATGTCTGGAGGTGACGAGCAGTACTTC.

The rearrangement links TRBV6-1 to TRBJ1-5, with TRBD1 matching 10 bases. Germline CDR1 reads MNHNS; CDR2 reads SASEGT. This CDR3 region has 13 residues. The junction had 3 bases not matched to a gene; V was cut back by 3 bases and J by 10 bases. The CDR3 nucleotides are TGTGCCAGCAGTGACCGGGACAGGGGACCCCAGCATTTT. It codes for CASSDRDRGPQHF.

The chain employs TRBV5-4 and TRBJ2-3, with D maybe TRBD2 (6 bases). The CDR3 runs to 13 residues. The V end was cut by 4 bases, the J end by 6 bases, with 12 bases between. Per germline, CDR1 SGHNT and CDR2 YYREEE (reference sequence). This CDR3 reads CASSRTSSDTQYF. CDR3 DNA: TGTGCCAGCAGCCGTACTAGCTCGGATACGCAGTATTTT.

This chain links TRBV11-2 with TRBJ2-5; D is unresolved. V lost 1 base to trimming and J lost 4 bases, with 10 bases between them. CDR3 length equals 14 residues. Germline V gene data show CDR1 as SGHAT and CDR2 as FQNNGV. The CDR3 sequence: CASSLARPRETQYF. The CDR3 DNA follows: TGTGCCAGCAGCTTAGCCAGGCCAAGAGAGACCCAGTACTTC.

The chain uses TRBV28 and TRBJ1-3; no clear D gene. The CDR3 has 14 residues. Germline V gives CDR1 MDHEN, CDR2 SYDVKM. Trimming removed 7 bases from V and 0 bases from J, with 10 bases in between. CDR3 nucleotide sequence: TGTGCCAGCATTGGCAGTCTCTCTGGAAACACCATATATTTT. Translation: CASIGSLSGNTIYF.

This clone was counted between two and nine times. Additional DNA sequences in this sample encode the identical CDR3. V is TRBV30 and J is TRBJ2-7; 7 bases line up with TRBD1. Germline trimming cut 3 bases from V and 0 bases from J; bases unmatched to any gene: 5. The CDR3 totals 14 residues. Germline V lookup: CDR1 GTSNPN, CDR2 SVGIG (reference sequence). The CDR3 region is CAWSPGTVSYEQYF. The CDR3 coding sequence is TGTGCCTGGAGCCCAGGGACAGTCTCCTACGAGCAGTACTTC.